What follows are 25 T cell receptor beta chains derived from one specimen sequenced in a study of CD8+ T cells in alopecia areata. As the sequencing template, cDNA was produced by extracting RNA and reverse transcribing it. Clones were read by immunoSEQ multiplex PCR, and TCRdb kept only the in-frame ones, dropping some. The sample records about 180,000 clones, less than 80% being singletons. This specimen consisted of CD8+ T cells sorted from blood, obtained at week 0. The receptor set was obtained from a human donor with alopecia areata.

The rearrangement uses TRBV29-1 and TRBJ1-1; 7 nucleotides match TRBD1. J was trimmed by 4 bases and V by 1 base; bases with no gene match: 9. CDR3 size: 15 residues. Per the germline V gene, CDR1 is SQVTM and CDR2 is ANQGSEA. The CDR3 bases are TGCAGCGTTGAAGGAGTAGACAGGGTGGGCACTGAAGCTTTCTTT. As protein: CSVEGVDRVGTEAFF. Variable domain in full (rest from reference TRBV29-1 and TRBJ1-1): SAVISQKPSRDICQRGTSLTIQCQVDSQVTMMFWYRQQPGQSLTLIATANQGSEATYESGFVIDKFPISRPNLTFSTLTVSNMSPEDSSIYLCSVEGVDRVGTEAFFGQGTRLTVV.

The table lists this clone with a few counts. V is TRBV30 and J is TRBJ1-1; D unresolved. V was pared by 2 bases and J by 5 bases, with 15 bases between. CDR3 size: 14 residues. In germline, CDR1 is GTSNPN, CDR2 SVGIG (reference sequence). The CDR3 nucleotides read TGTGCCTGGAGTTTGAGGTGGGAACGGACTGAAGCTTTCTTT. Its protein product is CAWSLRWERTEAFF.

The V gene is TRBV28, the J gene TRBJ1-1, with a tentative D call TRBD1 (6 bases). This CDR3 contains 13 residues. Germline loops: CDR1 MDHEN, CDR2 SYDVKM. V dropped 11 bases and J dropped 1 base, with 14 bases sitting between them. The DNA of the CDR3 is TGTGCCTCCGCCGGACAGACGAACACTGAAGCTTTCTTT. Translating gives CASAGQTNTEAFF.

V usage is TRBV9 and J usage is TRBJ1-3, with D hard to call. The CDR3 loop spans 15 amino acids. V gave up 0 bases and J gave up 0 bases, with 7 bases separating them. Germline-derived CDR1 and CDR2 are SGDLS and YYNGEE. The CDR3 nucleotides are TGTGCCAGCAGCGTAGGTTTAAGCTCTGGAAACACCATATATTTT. It codes for CASSVGLSSGNTIYF. The full variable domain, completed using reference TRBV9 and TRBJ1-3, is DSGVTQTPKHLITATGQRVTLRCSPRSGDLSVYWYQQSLDQGLQFLIQYYNGEERAKGNILERFSAQQFPDLHSELNLSSLELGDSALYFCASSVGLSSGNTIYFGEGSWLTVV.

This clone has more than one count but fewer than ten. This rearrangement joins TRBV29-1 to TRBJ2-1; 7 bases align to TRBD2. Germline V gives CDR1 SQVTM, CDR2 ANQGSEA. After removal of 3 bases from V and 1 base from J, the junction contained 6 bases not matched to a gene. This CDR3 comprises 15 residues. The CDR3 DNA reads as TGCAGCGTTGAGCGGGCGGGGGATTCCTACAATGAGCAGTTCTTC. Translating it yields CSVERAGDSYNEQFF.

The chain carries TRBV5-3 and TRBJ2-2; the D is unclear. TRBV5-3 is marked as an open reading frame, function uncertain. Trimming cost V 1 base and J 0 bases, with 13 bases left between them. The length of the CDR3 is 17 residues. In DNA form, the CDR3 reads TGTGCCAGAAGCTTGACGCATGTCGCCTCGAACACCGGGGAGCTGTTTTTT. It codes for CARSLTHVASNTGELFF.

The J gene is TRBJ2-4, the V gene TRBV30; no firm D call. Germline CDR1 GTSNPN, CDR2 SVGIG (reference sequence). The CDR3 length is 14 residues. V was pared by 2 bases and J by 0 bases, with 8 bases between. DNA of the CDR3: TGTGCCTGGAGTCTCGCACTAGCCAAAAACATTCAGTACTTC. It codes for CAWSLALAKNIQYF.

On this clone itself: The identical CDR3 is also encoded by other nucleotide sequences in the sample. This chain joins TRBV29-1 and TRBJ2-6; D gene uncertain. CDR3 size: 14 residues. Germline CDR1 SQVTM, CDR2 ANQGSEA. Trimming cost V 6 bases and J 0 bases, with 9 bases left between them. CDR3 bases: TGCAGCGTCGTTGATAGCTCTGGGGCCAACGTCCTGACTTTC. This codes for CSVVDSSGANVLTF.

This clone was picked up a small number of times. The J gene is TRBJ1-1, the V gene TRBV27; D not certain. This CDR3 spans 14 amino acids. Germline V gene data show CDR1 as MNHEY and CDR2 as SMNVEV (reference sequence). V was pared by 7 bases and J by 2 bases, with 14 bases between. In DNA form, the CDR3 reads TGTGCCAGCACCCTAGGCGGCGGAAACACTGAAGCTTTCTTT. Its translation is CASTLGGGNTEAFF.

V gene TRBV29-1 combines with J gene TRBJ2-5, with no clear D. Germline V gives CDR1 SQVTM, CDR2 ANQGSEA. Trimming removed 0 bases from V and 5 bases from J, with 19 bases in between. The CDR3 has 16 residues. CDR3 sequence reads: CSVEDRRVPMGETQYF. In nucleotides, the CDR3 is TGCAGCGTTGAAGATAGAAGGGTCCCGATGGGGGAGACCCAGTACTTC.

The V and J genes are TRBV29-1 and TRBJ1-5, with TRBD1 matching over 8 bases. V shed 4 bases, J shed 3 bases, and the junction held 5 bases outside the gene matches. The CDR3 runs to 14 residues. Germline assignment: CDR1 SQVTM and CDR2 ANQGSEA. The CDR3 DNA follows: TGCAGCGTTGTCTGGCAGGGGGCCAATCAGCCCCAGCATTTT. This translates into CSVVWQGANQPQHF.

This clone has more than one count but fewer than ten. The rearrangement links TRBV7-3 to TRBJ1-2; 8 bases fit TRBD1. The CDR3 is 15 amino acids. Per the germline V gene, CDR1 is SGHTA and CDR2 is FQGTGA. V trimming: 2 bases; J trimming: 4 bases; junction bases outside the gene matches: 6. The DNA of the CDR3 is TGTGCCAGCAGCTTAGACAGGGGCCCTGGCTATGGCTACACCTTC. Protein sequence: CASSLDRGPGYGYTF.

CDR3 residues: CASSPRLAGGKNEQFF. The CDR3 DNA sequence: TGTGCCAGCAGCCCTAGACTAGCGGGGGGAAAAAATGAGCAGTTCTTC. The gene calls are TRBV7-6 and TRBJ2-1, with 13 bases lining up with TRBD2. Germline trimming cut 5 bases from V and 7 bases from J; bases unmatched to any gene: 8. Germline loops: CDR1 SGHVS, CDR2 FNYEAQ. The CDR3 is 16 amino acids.

This rearrangement joins TRBV2 to TRBJ2-1, with a possible D match to TRBD1 (6 bases). The CDR3 spans 12 residues. Germline V gene data show CDR1 as SNHLY and CDR2 as FYNNEI. The V gene lost 8 bases and the J gene lost 9 bases, with 14 bases spanning the gap. The CDR3 region has the DNA TGTGCCAGCTTGGGGGCGCTCGGTGAGCAGTTCTTC. It specifies CASLGALGEQFF.

The rearrangement links TRBV20-1 to TRBJ1-1; no definite D call. CDR3 size: 8 residues. V was cut by 5 bases and J by 8 bases, with 3 bases left in between. Per the germline V gene, CDR1 is DFQATT and CDR2 is SNEGSKA (reference sequence). CDR3 loop: CSAEEAFF. The CDR3 DNA follows: TGCAGTGCTGAAGAAGCTTTCTTT.

This chain joins TRBV7-9 and TRBJ2-7; D may correspond to TRBD1 or TRBD2 (5 bases each). The CDR3 covers 16 residues. Trimming took off 1 base at V and 1 base at J, with 14 bases between the two ends. Germline assignment: CDR1 SEHNR and CDR2 FQNEAQ (reference sequence). The DNA of the CDR3 is TGTGCCAGCAGCTTAGTAACCGGGACGGAGTCCTACGAGCAGTACTTC. This translates into CASSLVTGTESYEQYF.

The chain couples TRBV7-2 to TRBJ2-1; D may correspond to TRBD1 or TRBD2 (5 bases each). Germline values: CDR1 SGHTA, CDR2 FQGNSA. The CDR3 spans 14 residues. V gave up 2 bases and J gave up 5 bases, with 10 bases separating them. The CDR3 sequence: CASSLFGGDNEQFF. In DNA form, the CDR3 reads TGTGCCAGCAGCTTATTTGGGGGAGACAATGAGCAGTTCTTC. Looking up the rest from reference TRBV7-2 and TRBJ2-1 gives the full variable domain: GAGVSQSPSNKVTEKGKDVELRCDPISGHTALYWYRQSLGQGLEFLIYFQGNSAPDKSGLPSDRFSAERTGGSVSTLTIQRTQQEDSAVYLCASSLFGGDNEQFFGPGTRLTVL.

A few counts support this clone. The chain is built from TRBV6-5 and TRBJ2-2; D remains unclear. Germline lookup yields CDR1 MNHEY and CDR2 SVGAGI. The CDR3 spans 11 residues. V shed 6 bases and J shed 9 bases, with 8 bases lying between them. The CDR3 protein is CASRTGRELFF. As DNA, the CDR3 is TGTGCCAGCAGGACCGGCCGGGAGCTGTTTTTT.

The genes are TRBV6-5 and TRBJ2-7, with D perhaps matching TRBD1 (5 bases). Per the germline V gene, CDR1 is MNHEY and CDR2 is SVGAGI. CDR3 length equals 14 residues. The V and J ends lost 0 bases and 4 bases respectively, with 10 bases between them. CDR3 region: CASSYSQGRYEQYF. The CDR3 DNA follows: TGTGCCAGCAGTTACTCGCAGGGTCGGTACGAGCAGTACTTC.

As regards this clone: The sample has other DNA sequences that encode this CDR3 too. Here the CDR3 DNA reads TGCAGCGTTGAAGATCGGGATGGCTACACCTTC. Residues: CSVEDRDGYTF. The V gene is TRBV29-1, the J gene TRBJ1-2; the D is unclear. Trimming cost V 0 bases and J 6 bases, with 5 bases left between them. The CDR3 extends over 11 amino acids. Germline CDR1 SQVTM, CDR2 ANQGSEA.

This rearrangement joins TRBV6-6 to TRBJ2-1; D gene uncertain. V was cut by 6 bases and J by 6 bases, with 12 bases left in between. The CDR3 has 13 residues. Germline CDR1 MNHNY, CDR2 SVGAGI (reference sequence). CDR3 sequence: CASRPLGGNEQFF. CDR3 coding DNA: TGTGCCAGCAGACCCTTGGGCGGCAATGAGCAGTTCTTC.

The V and J genes are TRBV23-1 and TRBJ1-5, with unresolved D. TRBV23-1 is labeled an ORF, and its function is uncertain. The V and J ends lost 2 bases and 7 bases respectively, with 6 bases between them. The CDR3 runs 12 residues. The CDR3 sequence: CASSQMCQPQHF. The CDR3 DNA follows: TGCGCCAGCAGTCAAATGTGCCAGCCCCAGCATTTT.

The rearrangement links TRBV25-1 to TRBJ2-5; 8 bases agree with TRBD1. There are 16 residues in the CDR3. Unmatched junction bases numbered 12, after V lost 4 bases and J lost 5 bases. Germline assignment: CDR1 MGHDK and CDR2 SYGVNS. The CDR3 coding sequence is TGTGCCAGCAGTGGGTTAGGACAGGGTAAGGGGGAGACCCAGTACTTC. This codes for CASSGLGQGKGETQYF.

The rearrangement joins TRBV7-9 to TRBJ1-4, with 9 bases matching TRBD1. Germline values: CDR1 SEHNR, CDR2 FQNEAQ (reference sequence). V lost 5 bases, J lost 7 bases, and 11 bases stayed unmatched. There are 16 residues in the CDR3. Here the CDR3 DNA reads TGTGCCAGCAGCCCGACCACAGGGGGCCTGAGTGAAAAACTGTTTTTT. This codes for CASSPTTGGLSEKLFF.

This clone was found a few times. The same CDR3 arises from other DNA sequences in this sample as well. This chain joins TRBV5-1 and TRBJ1-1; no reliable D call. Germline-derived CDR1 and CDR2 are SGHRS and YFSETQ. V lost 5 bases to trimming and J lost 5 bases, with 7 bases between them. The length of the CDR3 is 11 residues. The CDR3 DNA is TGCGCCAGCAGTGGCGGAACTGAAGCTTTCTTT. Its translation is CASSGGTEAFF.